Sequencing of this TCR beta chain was carried out in a study of cytomegalovirus exposure and HLA in healthy donors. Study findings and constraints: Most CMV-associated TCR beta chains appeared HLA-restricted in a later analysis. Earlier analysis yielded a pattern in which most TCR beta V segments were productive about 87% or about 30% of the time.

After removal of 3 bases from V and 9 bases from J, the junction contained 17 bases not matched to a gene. There are 17 residues in the CDR3. The germline gives CDR1 SGHVS, CDR2 FNYEAQ. For this clone: The antigen is not known.

Use of 60 Vbeta and 13 Jbeta primers characterized the PCR. This table comes from immunoSEQ multiplex PCR, and its TCRdb copy is limited to in-frame clones, with some not included. This sample has about 180,000 clones; around four fifths occur once, and the top ten carry roughly 1.3%. Sequenced input: PBMCs. This receptor was identified in a man in his thirties or forties in good health and CMV-seronegative. The gene calls are TRBV7-6 and TRBJ2-5; 9 bases agree with TRBD2. The CDR3 coding sequence is TGTGCCAGCAGCTTGGGGCTAGCGGGGACCTCCGGGTTGTCCCAGTACTTC. Its translation is CASSLGLAGTSGLSQYF.